This T cell receptor (beta chain) was observed in a study of blood T cell repertoires in COVID-19. Study details: PBMCs, B-cell-depleted T cells, or T cells were the source of the cDNA or gDNA that made up the material.

Using immunoSEQ multiplex PCR, the repertoire was profiled, and TCRdb retains in-frame clones only, with some absent. The sample includes approximately 79,000 clones, 80% seen only once; the top ten take about 13%. The V gene's germline CDR1 is LGHNA and CDR2 YNFKEQ. The length of the CDR3 is 18 residues. Unmatched junction bases numbered 11, after V lost 0 bases and J lost 0 bases. The chain is built from TRBV4-2 and TRBJ2-7, with 7 bases fitting TRBD2. The TCR sequence derives from a man in his forties or fifties with COVID-19, enrolled during active disease. Sequenced material: peripheral blood. CDR3 amino acids: CASSQDLGLAESSYEQYF. CDR3 DNA: TGTGCCAGCAGCCAAGACCTTGGGCTAGCGGAGAGCTCCTACGAGCAGTACTTC.